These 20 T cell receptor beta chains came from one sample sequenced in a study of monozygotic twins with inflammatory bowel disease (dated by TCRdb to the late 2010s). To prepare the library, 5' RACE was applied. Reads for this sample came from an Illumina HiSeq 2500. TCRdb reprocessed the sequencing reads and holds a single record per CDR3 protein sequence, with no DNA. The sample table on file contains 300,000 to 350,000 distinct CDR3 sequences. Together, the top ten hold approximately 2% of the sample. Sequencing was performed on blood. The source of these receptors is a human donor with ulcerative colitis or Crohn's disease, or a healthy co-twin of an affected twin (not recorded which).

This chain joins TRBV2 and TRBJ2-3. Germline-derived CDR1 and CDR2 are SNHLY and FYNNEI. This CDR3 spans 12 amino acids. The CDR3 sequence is CASSEGADTQYF.

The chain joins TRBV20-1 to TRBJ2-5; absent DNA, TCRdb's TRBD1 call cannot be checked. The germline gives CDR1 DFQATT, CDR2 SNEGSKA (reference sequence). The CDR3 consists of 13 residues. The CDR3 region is CSAHGTAQETQYF.

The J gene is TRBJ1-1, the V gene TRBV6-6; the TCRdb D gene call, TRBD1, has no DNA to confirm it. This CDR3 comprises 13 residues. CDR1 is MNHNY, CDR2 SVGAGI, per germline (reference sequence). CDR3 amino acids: CASSPQGARGAFF.

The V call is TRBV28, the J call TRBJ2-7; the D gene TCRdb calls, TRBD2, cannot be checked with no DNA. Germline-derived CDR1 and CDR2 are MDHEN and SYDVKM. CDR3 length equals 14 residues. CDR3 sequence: CASSLRGNKHEQYF.

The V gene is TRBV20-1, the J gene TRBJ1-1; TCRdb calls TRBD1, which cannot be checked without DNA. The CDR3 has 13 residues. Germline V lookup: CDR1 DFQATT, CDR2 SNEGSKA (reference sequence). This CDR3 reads CSATGTVNTEAFF.

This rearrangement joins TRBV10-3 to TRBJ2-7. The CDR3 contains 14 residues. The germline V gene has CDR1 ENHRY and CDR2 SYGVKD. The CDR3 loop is CAISERGRTYEQYF.

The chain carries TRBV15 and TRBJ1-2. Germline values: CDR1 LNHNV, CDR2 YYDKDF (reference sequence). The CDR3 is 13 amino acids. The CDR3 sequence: CATSREGNYGYTF.

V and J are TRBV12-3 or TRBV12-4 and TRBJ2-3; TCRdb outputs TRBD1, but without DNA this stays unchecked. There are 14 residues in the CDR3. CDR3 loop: CASSLGTGLDTQYF.

CDR3 protein: CAISPDRPDSNQPQHF. V is TRBV10-3 and J is TRBJ1-5; TCRdb reports TRBD1, a call that lacks DNA to check it against. This CDR3 is 16 amino acids long. Germline CDR1 and CDR2: ENHRY and SYGVKD.

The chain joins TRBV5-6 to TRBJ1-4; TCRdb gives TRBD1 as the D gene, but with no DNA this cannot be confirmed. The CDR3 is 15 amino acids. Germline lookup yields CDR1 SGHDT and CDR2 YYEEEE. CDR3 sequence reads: CASSLQGTSNEKLFF.

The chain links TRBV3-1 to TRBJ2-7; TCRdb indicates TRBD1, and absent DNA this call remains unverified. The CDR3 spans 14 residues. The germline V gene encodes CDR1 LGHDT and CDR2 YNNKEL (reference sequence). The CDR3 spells CASSQAQGAYEQYF.

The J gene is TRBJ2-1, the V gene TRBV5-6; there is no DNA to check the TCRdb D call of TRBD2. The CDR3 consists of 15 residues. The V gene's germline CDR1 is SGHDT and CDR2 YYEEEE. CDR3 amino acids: CASSPMAYGGGEQFF. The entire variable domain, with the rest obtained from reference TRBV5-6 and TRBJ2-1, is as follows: DAGVTQSPTHLIKTRGQQVTLRCSPKSGHDTVSWYQQALGQGPQFIFQYYEEEERQRGNFPDRFSGHQFPNYSSELNVNALLLGDSALYLCASSPMAYGGGEQFFGPGTRLTVL.

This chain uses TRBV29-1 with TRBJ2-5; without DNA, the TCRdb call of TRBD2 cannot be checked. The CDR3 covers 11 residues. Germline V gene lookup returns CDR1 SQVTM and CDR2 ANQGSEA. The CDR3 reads CSVDIGPTTGF.

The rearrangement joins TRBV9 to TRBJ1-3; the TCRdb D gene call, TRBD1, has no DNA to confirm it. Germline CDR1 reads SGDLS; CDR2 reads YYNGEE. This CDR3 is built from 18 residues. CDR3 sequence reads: CASSVSVGRQVSGNTIYF.

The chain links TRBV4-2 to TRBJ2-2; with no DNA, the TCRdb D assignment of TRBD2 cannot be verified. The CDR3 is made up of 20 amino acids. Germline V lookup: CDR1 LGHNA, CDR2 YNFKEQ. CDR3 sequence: CASSPRHTLAEGTNTGELFF.

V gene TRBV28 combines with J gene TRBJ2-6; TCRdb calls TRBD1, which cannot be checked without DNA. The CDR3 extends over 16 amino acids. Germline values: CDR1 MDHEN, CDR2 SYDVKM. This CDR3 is CASSSQGGSGANVLTF. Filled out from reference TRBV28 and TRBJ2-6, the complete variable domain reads DVKVTQSSRYLVKRTGEKVFLECVQDMDHENMFWYRQDPGLGLRLIYFSYDVKMKEKGDIPEGYSVSREKKERFSLILESASTNQTSMYLCASSSQGGSGANVLTFGAGSRLTVL.

The CDR3 spells CASSPIGDYGYTF. The V and J genes are TRBV18 and TRBJ1-2. Germline values: CDR1 KGHSH, CDR2 LQKENI. This CDR3 comprises 13 residues.

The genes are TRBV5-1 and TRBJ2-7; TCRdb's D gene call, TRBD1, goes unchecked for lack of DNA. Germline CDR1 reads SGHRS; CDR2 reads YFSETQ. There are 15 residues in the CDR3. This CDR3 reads CASSFDRGANYEQYF.

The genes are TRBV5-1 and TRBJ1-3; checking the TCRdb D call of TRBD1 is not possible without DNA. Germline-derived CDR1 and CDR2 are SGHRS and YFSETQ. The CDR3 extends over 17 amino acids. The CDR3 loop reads CASSLAIGDSAGNTIYF.

The CDR3 reads CASSLTGGSWEKLFF. The rearrangement uses TRBV28 and TRBJ1-4; no DNA is available, so the TRBD1 call from TCRdb remains unchecked. Looked up from germline, CDR1 is MDHEN and CDR2 is SYDVKM. The CDR3 sequence is 15 residues long.